This TCR beta chain was recorded in a study of long-term antiretroviral therapy in people with HIV. Study-level points and caveats: Versus controls, repertoires in people with HIV had narrower CDR3 length ranges. There were no data on ART adherence, viral resistance or therapy changes, a gap that limits inferences about post-ART repertoire changes.

This clone was recorded a few times. Antigen unknown. This CDR3 contains 14 residues. The germline V gene encodes CDR1 SGHNT and CDR2 YYREEE (reference sequence). V was pared by 3 bases and J by 6 bases, with 3 bases of the junction left unmatched. The authors ran the immunoSEQ assay, v3.0, at survey level. Produced via immunoSEQ multiplex PCR; TCRdb's table is partial and in-frame only. The top ten clones hold 3.6% of a sample with about 36,000 clones, approximately 94% of them seen once. At least one PBMC sample before ART and at least two after were required. The content of samples before DNA extraction was roughly 1-10 million cryopreserved PBMC.

This sequence originates from a woman in her 50s with HIV. This material consisted of unsorted PBMCs, taken 4.1 years after starting antiretroviral therapy. The chain employs TRBV5-4 and TRBJ1-6; 7 bases align to TRBD1. CDR3 in amino acids: CASSSRDSNSPLHF. CDR3 sequence (DNA): TGTGCCAGCAGCTCCCGGGACAGTAATTCACCCCTCCACTTT.